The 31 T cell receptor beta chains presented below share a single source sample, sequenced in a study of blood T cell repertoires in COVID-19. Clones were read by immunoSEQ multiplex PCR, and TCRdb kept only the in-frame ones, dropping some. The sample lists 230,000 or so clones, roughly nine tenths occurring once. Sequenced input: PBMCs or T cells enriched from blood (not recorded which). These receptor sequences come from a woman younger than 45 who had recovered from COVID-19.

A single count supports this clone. The CDR3 nucleotides are TGTGCCAGCAATTCCTATAACTATGGCTACACCTTC. It codes for CASNSYNYGYTF. V is TRBV5-6 and J is TRBJ1-2; D is ambiguous. Germline assignment: CDR1 SGHDT and CDR2 YYEEEE. CDR3 length: 12 residues. Trimming cost V 6 bases and J 1 base, with 7 bases left between them. The full variable domain, in which reference TRBV5-6 and TRBJ1-2 provide the parts outside the CDR3, is DAGVTQSPTHLIKTRGQQVTLRCSPKSGHDTVSWYQQALGQGPQFIFQYYEEEERQRGNFPDRFSGHQFPNYSSELNVNALLLGDSALYLCASNSYNYGYTFGSGTRLTVV.

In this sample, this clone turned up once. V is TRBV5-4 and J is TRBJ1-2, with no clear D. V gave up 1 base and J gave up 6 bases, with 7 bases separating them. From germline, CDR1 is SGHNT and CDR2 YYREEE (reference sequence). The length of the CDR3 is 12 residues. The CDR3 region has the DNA TGTGCCAGCAGCTTGCAGGCGCATGGCTACACCTTC. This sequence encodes CASSLQAHGYTF.

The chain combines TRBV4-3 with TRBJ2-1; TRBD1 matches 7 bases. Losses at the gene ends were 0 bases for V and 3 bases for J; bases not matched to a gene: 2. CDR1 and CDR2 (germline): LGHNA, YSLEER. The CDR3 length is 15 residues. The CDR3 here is CASSQDGTDYNEQFF. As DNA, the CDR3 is TGCGCCAGCAGCCAAGATGGGACAGACTACAATGAGCAGTTCTTC.

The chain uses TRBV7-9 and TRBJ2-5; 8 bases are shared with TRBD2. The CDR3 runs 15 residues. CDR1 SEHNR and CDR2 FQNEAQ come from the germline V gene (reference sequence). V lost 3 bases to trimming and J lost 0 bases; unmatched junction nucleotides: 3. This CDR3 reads CASSFTSGNQETQYF. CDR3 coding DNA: TGTGCCAGCAGCTTTACTAGCGGAAACCAAGAGACCCAGTACTTC.

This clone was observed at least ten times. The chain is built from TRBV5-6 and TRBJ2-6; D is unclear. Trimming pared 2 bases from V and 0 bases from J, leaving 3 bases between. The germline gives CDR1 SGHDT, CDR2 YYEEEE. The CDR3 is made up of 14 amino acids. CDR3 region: CASSFLSGANVLTF. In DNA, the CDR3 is TGTGCCAGCAGCTTTCTCTCTGGGGCCAACGTCCTGACTTTC.

The CDR3 is CASRGGDRGETQYF. The CDR3 nucleotides read TGTGCCAGCAGGGGCGGGGACAGGGGGGAGACCCAGTACTTC. The J gene is TRBJ2-5, the V gene TRBV2, with 11 bases aligning to TRBD1. Looked up from germline, CDR1 is SNHLY and CDR2 is FYNNEI. J gave up 5 bases and V 6 bases, and 5 bases lay outside the gene matches. The CDR3 covers 14 residues.

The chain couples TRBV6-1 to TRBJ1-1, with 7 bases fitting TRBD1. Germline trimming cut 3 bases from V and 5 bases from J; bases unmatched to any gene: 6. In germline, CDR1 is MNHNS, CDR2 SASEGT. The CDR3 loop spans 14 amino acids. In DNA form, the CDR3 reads TGTGCCAGCAGTGATAGGGGGCCGGGGACTGAAGCTTTCTTT. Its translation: CASSDRGPGTEAFF.

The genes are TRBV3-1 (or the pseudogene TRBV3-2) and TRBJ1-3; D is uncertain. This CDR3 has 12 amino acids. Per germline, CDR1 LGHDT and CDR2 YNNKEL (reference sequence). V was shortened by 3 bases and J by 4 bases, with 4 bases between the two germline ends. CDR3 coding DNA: TGTGCCAGCAGCCACGAGGGAAACACCATATATTTT. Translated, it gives CASSHEGNTIYF.

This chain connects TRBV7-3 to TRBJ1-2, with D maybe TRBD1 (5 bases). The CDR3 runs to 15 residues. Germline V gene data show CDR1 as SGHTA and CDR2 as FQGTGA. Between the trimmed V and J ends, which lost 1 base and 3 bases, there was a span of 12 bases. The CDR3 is CASSLIGGFDYGYTF. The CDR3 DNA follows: TGTGCCAGCAGCTTAATCGGGGGATTCGACTATGGCTACACCTTC. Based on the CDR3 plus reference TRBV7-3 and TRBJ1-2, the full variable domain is GAGVSQTPSNKVTEKGKYVELRCDPISGHTALYWYRQSLGQGPEFLIYFQGTGAADDSGLPNDRFFAVRPEGSVSTLKIQRTERGDSAVYLCASSLIGGFDYGYTFGSGTRLTVV.

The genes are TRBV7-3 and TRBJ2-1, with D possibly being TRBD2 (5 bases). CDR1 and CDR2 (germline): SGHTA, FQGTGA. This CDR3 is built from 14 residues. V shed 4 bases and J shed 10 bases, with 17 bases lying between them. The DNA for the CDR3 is TGTGCCAGCAGCTCCCACCTACTAGTTTTCGAGCAGTTCTTC. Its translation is CASSSHLLVFEQFF.

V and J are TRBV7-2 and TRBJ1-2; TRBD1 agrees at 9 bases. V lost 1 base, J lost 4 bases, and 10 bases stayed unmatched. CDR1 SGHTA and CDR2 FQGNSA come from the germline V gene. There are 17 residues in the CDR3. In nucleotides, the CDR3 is TGTGCCAGCAGCTTAGAGTCAAGGGGACAGGGCCGCTATGGCTACACCTTC. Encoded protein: CASSLESRGQGRYGYTF. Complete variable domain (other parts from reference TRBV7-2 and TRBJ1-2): GAGVSQSPSNKVTEKGKDVELRCDPISGHTALYWYRQSLGQGLEFLIYFQGNSAPDKSGLPSDRFSAERTGGSVSTLTIQRTQQEDSAVYLCASSLESRGQGRYGYTFGSGTRLTVV.

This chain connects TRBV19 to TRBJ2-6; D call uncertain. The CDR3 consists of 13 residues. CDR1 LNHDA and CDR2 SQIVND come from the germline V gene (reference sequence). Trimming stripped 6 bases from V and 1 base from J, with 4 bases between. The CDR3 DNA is TGTGCCAGTAGCGTTTCTGGGGCCAACGTCCTGACTTTC. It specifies CASSVSGANVLTF.

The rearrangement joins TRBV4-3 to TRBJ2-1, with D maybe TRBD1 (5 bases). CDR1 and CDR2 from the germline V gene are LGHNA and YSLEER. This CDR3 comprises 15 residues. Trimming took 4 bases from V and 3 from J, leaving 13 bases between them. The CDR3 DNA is TGCGCCAGCAGCCCAGGGCATCCAGGCTACAATGAGCAGTTCTTC. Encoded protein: CASSPGHPGYNEQFF.

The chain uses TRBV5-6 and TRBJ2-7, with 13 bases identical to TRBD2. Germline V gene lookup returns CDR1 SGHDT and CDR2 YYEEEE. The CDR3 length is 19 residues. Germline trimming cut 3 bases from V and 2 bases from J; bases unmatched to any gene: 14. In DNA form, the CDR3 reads TGTGCCAGCAGCTATAGACCGGGACTAGCGGGGATCTCACCCTACGAGCAGTACTTC. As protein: CASSYRPGLAGISPYEQYF.

CDR3 sequence (DNA): TGCGCCAGCAGCTTCAACACCCCGGGACTAGCGGGGGGCCGGACCGGGGAGCTGTTTTTT. Its translation: CASSFNTPGLAGGRTGELFF. The chain is built from TRBV5-1 and TRBJ2-2; 15 bases are a match to TRBD2. CDR1 and CDR2 from the germline V gene are SGHRS and YFSETQ. The CDR3 loop spans 20 amino acids. Losses at the gene ends were 2 bases for V and 5 bases for J; bases not matched to a gene: 13.

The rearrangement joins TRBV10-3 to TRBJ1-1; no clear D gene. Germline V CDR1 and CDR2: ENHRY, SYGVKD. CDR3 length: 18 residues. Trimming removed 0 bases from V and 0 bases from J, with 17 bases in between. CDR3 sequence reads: CAISESGLLGGMNTEAFF. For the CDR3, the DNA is TGTGCCATCAGTGAGTCTGGGCTCCTAGGAGGCATGAACACTGAAGCTTTCTTT.

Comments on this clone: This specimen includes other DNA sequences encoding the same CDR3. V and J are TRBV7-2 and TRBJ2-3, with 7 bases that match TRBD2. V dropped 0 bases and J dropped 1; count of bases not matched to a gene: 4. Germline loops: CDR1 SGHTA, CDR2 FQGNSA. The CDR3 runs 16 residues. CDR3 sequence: CASSLALAGGTDTQYF. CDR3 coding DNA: TGTGCCAGCAGCTTAGCCTTAGCGGGTGGCACAGATACGCAGTATTTT. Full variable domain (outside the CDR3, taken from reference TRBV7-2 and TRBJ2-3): GAGVSQSPSNKVTEKGKDVELRCDPISGHTALYWYRQSLGQGLEFLIYFQGNSAPDKSGLPSDRFSAERTGGSVSTLTIQRTQQEDSAVYLCASSLALAGGTDTQYFGPGTRLTVL.

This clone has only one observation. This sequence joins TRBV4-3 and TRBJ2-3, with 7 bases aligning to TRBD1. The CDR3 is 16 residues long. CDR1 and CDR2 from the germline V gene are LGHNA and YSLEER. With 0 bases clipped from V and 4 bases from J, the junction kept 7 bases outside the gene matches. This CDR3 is CASSQDYRGLADTQYF. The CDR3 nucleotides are TGCGCCAGCAGCCAAGATTACAGGGGCCTCGCAGATACGCAGTATTTT.

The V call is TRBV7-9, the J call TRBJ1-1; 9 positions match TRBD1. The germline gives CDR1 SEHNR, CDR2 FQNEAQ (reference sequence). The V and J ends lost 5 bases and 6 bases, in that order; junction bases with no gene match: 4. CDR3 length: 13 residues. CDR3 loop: CASSLRTGAEAFF. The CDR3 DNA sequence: TGTGCCAGCAGCCTCCGGACAGGGGCTGAAGCTTTCTTT.

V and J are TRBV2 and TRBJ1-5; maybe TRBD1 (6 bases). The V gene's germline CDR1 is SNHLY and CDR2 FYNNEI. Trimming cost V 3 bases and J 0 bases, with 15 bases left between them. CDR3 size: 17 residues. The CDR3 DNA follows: TGTGCCAGCAGTGAGAGATCGACAGGCAATAGCAATCAGCCCCAGCATTTT. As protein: CASSERSTGNSNQPQHF.

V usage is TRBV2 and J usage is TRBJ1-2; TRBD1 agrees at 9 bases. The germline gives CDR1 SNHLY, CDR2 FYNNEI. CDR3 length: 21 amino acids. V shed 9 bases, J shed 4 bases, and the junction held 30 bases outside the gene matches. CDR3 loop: CASSGQGSFGAGETFGYGYTF. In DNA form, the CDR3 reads TGTGCCAGTTCGGGACAGGGAAGTTTTGGGGCAGGGGAAACGTTCGGCTATGGCTACACCTTC.

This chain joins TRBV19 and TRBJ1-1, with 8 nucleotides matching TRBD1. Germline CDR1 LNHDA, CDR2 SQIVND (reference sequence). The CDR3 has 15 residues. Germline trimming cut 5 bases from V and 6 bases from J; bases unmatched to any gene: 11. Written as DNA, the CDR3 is TGTGCCAGTAGTCAATTTCAGGGGGCTTTACCTGAAGCTTTCTTT. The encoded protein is CASSQFQGALPEAFF. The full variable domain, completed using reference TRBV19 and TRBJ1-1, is DGGITQSPKYLFRKEGQNVTLSCEQNLNHDAMYWYRQDPGQGLRLIYYSQIVNDFQKGDIAEGYSVSREKKESFPLTVTSAQKNPTAFYLCASSQFQGALPEAFFGQGTRLTVV.

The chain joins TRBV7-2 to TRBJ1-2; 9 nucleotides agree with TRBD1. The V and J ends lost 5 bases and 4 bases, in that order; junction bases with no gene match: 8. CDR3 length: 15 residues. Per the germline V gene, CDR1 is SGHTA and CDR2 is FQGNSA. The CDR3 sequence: CASSKDRGNPYGYTF. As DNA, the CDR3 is TGTGCCAGCAGCAAGGACAGGGGTAATCCCTATGGCTACACCTTC.

The CDR3 DNA is TGTGCCAGCAGCCTAGGATCCGTAGCGGGGGGAATATACAATGAGCAGTTCTTC. Translating it yields CASSLGSVAGGIYNEQFF. This chain uses TRBV5-6 with TRBJ2-1; TRBD2 matches 10 bases. CDR1 and CDR2 (germline): SGHDT, YYEEEE. Trimming at V came to 4 bases and at J to 4 bases, leaving 14 bases not matched to a gene. The CDR3 has 18 residues.

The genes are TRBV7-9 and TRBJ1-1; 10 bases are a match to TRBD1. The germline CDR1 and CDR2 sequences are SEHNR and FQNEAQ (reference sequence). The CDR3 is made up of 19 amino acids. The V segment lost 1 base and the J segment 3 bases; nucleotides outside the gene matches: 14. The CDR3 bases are TGTGCCAGCAGCTTAGAAGCACCGGGACAGGGGATTTTGGACACTGAAGCTTTCTTT. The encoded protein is CASSLEAPGQGILDTEAFF.

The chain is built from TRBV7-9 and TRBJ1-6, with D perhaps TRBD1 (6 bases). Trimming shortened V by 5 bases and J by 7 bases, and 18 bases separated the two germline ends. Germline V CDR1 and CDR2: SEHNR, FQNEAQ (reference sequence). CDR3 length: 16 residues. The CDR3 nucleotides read TGTGCCAGCAGCCCTATGCCCGGACAGTCAAATTCACCCCTCCACTTT. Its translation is CASSPMPGQSNSPLHF.

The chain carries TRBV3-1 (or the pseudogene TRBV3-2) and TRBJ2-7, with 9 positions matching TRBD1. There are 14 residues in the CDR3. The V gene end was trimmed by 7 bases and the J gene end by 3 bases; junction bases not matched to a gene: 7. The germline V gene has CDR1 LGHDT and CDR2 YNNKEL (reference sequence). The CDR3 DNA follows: TGTGCCAGCAACTCCGGGACAGGGTACTACGAGCAGTACTTC. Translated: CASNSGTGYYEQYF.

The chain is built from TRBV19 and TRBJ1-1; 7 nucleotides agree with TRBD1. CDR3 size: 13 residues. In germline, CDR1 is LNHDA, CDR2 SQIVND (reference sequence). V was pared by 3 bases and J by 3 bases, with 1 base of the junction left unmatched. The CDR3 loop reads CASSIRGDTEAFF. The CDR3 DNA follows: TGTGCCAGTAGTATCAGGGGGGACACTGAAGCTTTCTTT.

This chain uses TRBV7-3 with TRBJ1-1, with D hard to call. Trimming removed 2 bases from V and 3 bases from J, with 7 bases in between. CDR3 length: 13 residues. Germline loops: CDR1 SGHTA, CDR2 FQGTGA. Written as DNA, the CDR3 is TGTGCCAGCAGCTTACTTCTCTACACTGAAGCTTTCTTT. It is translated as CASSLLLYTEAFF.

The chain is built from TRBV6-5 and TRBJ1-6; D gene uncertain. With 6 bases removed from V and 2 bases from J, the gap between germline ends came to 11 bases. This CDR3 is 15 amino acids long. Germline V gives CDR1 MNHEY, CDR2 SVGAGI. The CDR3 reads CASSSGRPYNSPLHF. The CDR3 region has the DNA TGTGCCAGCAGCAGCGGGCGGCCCTATAATTCACCCCTCCACTTT.

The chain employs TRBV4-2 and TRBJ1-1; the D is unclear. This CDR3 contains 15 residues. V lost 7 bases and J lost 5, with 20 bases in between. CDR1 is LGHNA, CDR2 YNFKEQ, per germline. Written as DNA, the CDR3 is TGTGCCAGCAAGCCAAGGCTAGACGGGGAAACTGAAGCTTTCTTT. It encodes CASKPRLDGETEAFF.